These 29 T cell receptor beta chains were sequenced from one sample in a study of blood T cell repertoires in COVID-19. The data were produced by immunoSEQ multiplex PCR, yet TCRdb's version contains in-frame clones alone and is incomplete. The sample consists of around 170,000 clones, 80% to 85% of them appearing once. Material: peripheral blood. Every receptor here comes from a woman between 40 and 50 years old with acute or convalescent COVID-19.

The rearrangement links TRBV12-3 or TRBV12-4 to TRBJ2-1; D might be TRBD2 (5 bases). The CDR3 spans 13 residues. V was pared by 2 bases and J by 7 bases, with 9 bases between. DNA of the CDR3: TGTGCCAGCAGTTTAACTAGGAATAATGAGCAGTTCTTC. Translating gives CASSLTRNNEQFF.

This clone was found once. CDR3 DNA: TGTGCCAGCAGCTCCCCTAGGGGGCAATCCGAGCAGTACTTC. Its translation is CASSSPRGQSEQYF. The V and J genes are TRBV11-2 and TRBJ2-7; 7 nucleotides agree with TRBD1. V trimming: 4 bases; J trimming: 6 bases; junction bases outside the gene matches: 9. CDR3 length: 14 residues. Germline V gene data show CDR1 as SGHAT and CDR2 as FQNNGV.

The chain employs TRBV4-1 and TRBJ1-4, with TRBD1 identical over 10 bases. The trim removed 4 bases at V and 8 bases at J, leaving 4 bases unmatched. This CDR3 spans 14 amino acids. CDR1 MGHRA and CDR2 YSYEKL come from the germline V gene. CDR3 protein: CASSPGQGYEKLFF. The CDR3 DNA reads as TGCGCCAGCAGCCCGGGACAGGGGTACGAAAAACTGTTTTTT.

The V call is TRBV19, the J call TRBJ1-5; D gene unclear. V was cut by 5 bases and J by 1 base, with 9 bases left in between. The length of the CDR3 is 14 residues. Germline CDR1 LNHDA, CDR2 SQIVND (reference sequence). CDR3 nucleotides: TGTGCCAGTAGTTTCGACTGGAGCAATCAGCCCCAGCATTTT. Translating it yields CASSFDWSNQPQHF. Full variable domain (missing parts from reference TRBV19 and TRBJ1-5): DGGITQSPKYLFRKEGQNVTLSCEQNLNHDAMYWYRQDPGQGLRLIYYSQIVNDFQKGDIAEGYSVSREKKESFPLTVTSAQKNPTAFYLCASSFDWSNQPQHFGDGTRLSIL.

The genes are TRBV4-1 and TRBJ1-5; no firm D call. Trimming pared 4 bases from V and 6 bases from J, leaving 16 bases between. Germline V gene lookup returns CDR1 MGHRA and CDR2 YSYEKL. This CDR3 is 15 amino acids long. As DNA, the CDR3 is TGCGCCAGCAGCCCCCGACTCAGTGGGTTTCAGCCCCAGCATTTT. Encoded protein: CASSPRLSGFQPQHF.

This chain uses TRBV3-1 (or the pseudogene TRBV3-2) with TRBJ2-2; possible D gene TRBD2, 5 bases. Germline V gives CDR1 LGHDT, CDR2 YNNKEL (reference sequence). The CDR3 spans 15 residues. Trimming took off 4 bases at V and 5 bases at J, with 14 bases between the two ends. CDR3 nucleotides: TGTGCCAGCAGCCCACCGACGCAGCGGACCGGGGAGCTGTTTTTT. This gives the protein CASSPPTQRTGELFF.

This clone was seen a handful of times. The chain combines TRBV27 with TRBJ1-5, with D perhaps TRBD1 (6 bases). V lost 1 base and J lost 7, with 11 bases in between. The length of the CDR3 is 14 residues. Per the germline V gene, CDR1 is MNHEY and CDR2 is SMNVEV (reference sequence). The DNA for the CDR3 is TGTGCCAGCAGTTTATATACAGGGTACCAGCCCCAGCATTTT. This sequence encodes CASSLYTGYQPQHF.

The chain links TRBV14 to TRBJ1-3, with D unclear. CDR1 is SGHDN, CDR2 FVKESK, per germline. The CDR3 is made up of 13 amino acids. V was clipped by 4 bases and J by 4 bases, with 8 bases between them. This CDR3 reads CASSLSGGNTIYF. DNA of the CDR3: TGTGCCAGCAGCCTCTCCGGGGGAAACACCATATATTTT.

As DNA, the CDR3 is TGTGCCAGCAGATCAGCGGACAGGCGAACAAACAATGAGCAGTTCTTC. It encodes CASRSADRRTNNEQFF. This chain uses TRBV6-6 with TRBJ2-1, with 7 bases aligning to TRBD1. The V and J ends lost 6 bases and 5 bases, in that order; junction bases with no gene match: 13. CDR1 is MNHNY, CDR2 SVGAGI, per germline (reference sequence). There are 16 residues in the CDR3.

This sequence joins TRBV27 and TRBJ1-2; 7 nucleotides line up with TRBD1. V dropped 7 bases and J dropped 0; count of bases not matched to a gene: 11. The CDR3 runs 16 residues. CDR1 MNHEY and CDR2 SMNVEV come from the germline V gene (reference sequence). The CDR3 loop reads CASKPPGGIANYGYTF. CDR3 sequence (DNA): TGTGCCAGCAAGCCCCCAGGGGGGATAGCTAACTATGGCTACACCTTC.

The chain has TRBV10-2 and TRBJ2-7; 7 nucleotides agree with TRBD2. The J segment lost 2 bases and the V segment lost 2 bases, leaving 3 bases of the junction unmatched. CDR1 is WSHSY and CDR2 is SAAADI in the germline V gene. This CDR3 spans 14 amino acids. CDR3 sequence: CASSEPGGAYEQYF. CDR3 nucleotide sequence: TGCGCCAGCAGTGAGCCGGGGGGAGCCTACGAGCAGTACTTC.

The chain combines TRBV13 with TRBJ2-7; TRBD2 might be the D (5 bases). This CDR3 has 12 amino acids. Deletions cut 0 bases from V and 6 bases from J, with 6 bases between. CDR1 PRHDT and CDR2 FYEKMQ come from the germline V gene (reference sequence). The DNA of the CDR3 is TGTGCCAGCAGCTTAGGGGGGAGCGAGCAGTACTTC. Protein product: CASSLGGSEQYF.

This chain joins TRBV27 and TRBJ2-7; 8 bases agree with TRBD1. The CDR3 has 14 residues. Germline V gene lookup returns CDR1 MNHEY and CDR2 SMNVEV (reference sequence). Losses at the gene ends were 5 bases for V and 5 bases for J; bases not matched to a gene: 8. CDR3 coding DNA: TGTGCCAGCAGTACCACCCCACAGGGGGACGAGCAGTACTTC. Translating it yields CASSTTPQGDEQYF.

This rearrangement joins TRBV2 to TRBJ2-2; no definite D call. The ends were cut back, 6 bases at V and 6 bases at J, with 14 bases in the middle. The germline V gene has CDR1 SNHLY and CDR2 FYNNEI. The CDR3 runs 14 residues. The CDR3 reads CASRVILGAGELFF. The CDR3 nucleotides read TGTGCCAGCAGAGTAATTTTAGGAGCCGGGGAGCTGTTTTTT.

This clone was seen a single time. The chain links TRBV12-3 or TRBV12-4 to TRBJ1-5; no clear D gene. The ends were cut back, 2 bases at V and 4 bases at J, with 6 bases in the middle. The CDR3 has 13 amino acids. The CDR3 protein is CASSLKLNQPQHF. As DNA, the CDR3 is TGTGCCAGCAGTTTAAAATTAAATCAGCCCCAGCATTTT.

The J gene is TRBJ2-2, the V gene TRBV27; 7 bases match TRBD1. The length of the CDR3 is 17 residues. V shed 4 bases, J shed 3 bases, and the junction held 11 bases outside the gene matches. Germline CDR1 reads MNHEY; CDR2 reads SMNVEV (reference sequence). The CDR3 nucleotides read TGTGCCAGCAGTTCTCCCGGGACAGCAAAGTACACCGGGGAGCTGTTTTTT. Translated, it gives CASSSPGTAKYTGELFF.

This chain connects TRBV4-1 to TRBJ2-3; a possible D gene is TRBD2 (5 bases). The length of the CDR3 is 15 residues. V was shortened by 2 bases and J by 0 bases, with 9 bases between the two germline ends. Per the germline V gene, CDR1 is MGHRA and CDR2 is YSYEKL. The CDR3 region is CASSQISGSTDTQYF. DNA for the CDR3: TGCGCCAGCAGCCAAATCAGCGGAAGCACAGATACGCAGTATTTT.

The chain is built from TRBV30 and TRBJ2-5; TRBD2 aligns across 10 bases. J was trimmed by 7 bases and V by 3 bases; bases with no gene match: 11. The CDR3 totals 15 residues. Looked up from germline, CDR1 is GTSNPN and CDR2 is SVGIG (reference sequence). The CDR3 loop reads CAWSLLAGPLRTQYF. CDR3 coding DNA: TGTGCCTGGAGCCTACTAGCGGGACCCCTTAGGACCCAGTACTTC.

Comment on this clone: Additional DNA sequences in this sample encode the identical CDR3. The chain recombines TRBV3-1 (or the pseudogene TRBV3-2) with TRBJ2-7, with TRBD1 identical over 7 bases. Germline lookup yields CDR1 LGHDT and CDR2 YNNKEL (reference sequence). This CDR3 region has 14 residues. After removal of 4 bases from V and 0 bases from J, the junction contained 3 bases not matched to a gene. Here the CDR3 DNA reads TGTGCCAGCAGCCCCGGGACAGTCTCCTACGAGCAGTACTTC. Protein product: CASSPGTVSYEQYF.

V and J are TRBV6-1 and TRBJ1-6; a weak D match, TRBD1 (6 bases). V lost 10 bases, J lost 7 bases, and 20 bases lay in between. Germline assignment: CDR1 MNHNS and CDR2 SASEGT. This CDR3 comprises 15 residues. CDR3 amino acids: CATQPRGQRNSPLHF. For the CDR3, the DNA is TGTGCCACCCAGCCCCGAGGACAGAGAAATTCACCCCTCCACTTT.

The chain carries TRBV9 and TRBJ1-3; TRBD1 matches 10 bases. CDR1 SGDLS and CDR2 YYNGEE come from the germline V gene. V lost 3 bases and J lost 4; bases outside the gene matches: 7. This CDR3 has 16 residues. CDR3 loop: CASSGQGAARGNTIYF. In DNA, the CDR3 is TGTGCCAGCAGCGGACAGGGGGCAGCCAGGGGAAACACCATATATTTT.

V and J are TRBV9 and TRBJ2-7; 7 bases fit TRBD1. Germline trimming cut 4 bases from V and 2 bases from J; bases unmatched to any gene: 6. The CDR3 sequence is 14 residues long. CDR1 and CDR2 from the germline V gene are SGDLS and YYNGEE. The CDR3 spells CASSLRTGAYEQYF. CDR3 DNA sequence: TGTGCCAGCAGCCTCAGAACAGGGGCCTACGAGCAGTACTTC.

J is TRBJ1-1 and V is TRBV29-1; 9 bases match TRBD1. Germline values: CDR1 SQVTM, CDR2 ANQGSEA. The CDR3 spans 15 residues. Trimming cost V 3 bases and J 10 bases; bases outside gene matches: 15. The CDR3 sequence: CSVDPGTGSIRGAFF. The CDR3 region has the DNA TGCAGCGTTGACCCAGGGACAGGGTCCATCCGTGGAGCTTTCTTT.

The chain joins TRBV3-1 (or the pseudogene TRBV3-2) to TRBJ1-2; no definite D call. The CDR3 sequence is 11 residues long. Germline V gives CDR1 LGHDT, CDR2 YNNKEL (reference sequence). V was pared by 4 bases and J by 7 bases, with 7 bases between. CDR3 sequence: CASSREGGYTF. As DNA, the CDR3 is TGTGCCAGCAGCCGGGAGGGTGGCTACACCTTC.

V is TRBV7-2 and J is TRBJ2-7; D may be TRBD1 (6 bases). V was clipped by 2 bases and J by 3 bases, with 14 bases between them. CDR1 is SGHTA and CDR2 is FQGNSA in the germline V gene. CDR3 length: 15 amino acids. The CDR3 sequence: CASSLLQGYSYEQYF. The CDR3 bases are TGTGCCAGCAGCTTACTACAGGGATACAGCTACGAGCAGTACTTC.

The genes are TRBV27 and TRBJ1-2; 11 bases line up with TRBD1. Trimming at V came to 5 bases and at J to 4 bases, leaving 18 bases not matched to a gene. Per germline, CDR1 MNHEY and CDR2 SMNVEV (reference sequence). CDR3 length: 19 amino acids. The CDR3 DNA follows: TGTGCCAGCAGTCAACTGTCTTGGACAGGGGGCTTAATTGGCTATGGCTACACCTTC. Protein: CASSQLSWTGGLIGYGYTF.

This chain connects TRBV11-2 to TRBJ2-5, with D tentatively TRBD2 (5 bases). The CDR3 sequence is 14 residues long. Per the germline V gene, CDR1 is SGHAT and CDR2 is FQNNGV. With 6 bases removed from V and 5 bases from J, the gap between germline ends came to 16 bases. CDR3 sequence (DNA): TGTGCCAGCAGACCGAACAGCGGTGGGGAGACCCAGTACTTC. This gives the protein CASRPNSGGETQYF.

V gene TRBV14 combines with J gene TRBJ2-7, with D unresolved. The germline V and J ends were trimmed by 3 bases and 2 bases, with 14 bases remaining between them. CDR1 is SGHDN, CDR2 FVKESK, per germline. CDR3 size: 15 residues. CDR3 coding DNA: TGTGCCAGCAGCCAGCCACAGTCTTCTCCCTACGAGCAGTACTTC. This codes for CASSQPQSSPYEQYF. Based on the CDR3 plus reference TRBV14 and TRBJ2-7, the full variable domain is EAGVTQFPSHSVIEKGQTVTLRCDPISGHDNLYWYRRVMGKEIKFLLHFVKESKQDESGMPNNRFLAERTGGTYSTLKVQPAELEDSGVYFCASSQPQSSPYEQYFGPGTRLTVT.

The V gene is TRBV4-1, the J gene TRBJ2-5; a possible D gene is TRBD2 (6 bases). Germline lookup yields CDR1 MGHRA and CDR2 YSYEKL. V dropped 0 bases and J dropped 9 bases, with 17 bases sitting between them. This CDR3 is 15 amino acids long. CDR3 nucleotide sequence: TGCGCCAGCAGCCAAGAGGGCCTAGCGACGGGGGCCCAGTACTTC. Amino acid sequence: CASSQEGLATGAQYF.